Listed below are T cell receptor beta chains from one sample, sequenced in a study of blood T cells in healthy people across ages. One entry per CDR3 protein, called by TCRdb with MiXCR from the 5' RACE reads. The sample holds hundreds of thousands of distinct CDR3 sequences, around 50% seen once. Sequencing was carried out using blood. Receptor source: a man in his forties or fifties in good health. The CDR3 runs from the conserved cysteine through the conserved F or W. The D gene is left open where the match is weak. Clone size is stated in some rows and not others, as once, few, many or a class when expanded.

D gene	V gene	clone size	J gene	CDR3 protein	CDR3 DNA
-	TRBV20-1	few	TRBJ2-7	CSASRDASSYEQYF	TGCAGTGCTAGCCGCGACGCTAGCTCCTACGAGCAGTACTTC
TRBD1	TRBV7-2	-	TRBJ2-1	CASSGRQGNEQFF	TGTGCCAGCAGCGGGAGACAGGGGAATGAGCAGTTCTTC
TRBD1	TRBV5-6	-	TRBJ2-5	CASSPMTGATETQYF	TGTGCCAGCAGCCCAATGACAGGGGCGACGGAGACCCAGTACTTC
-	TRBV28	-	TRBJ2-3	CASSTWGAKESSYTDTQYF	TGTGCCAGCAGTACATGGGGGGCAAAAGAGTCATCATACACAGATACGCAGTATTTT
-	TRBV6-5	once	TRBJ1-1	CASSYSRFGWNTEAFF	TGTGCCAGCAGTTACTCGCGTTTTGGGTGGAACACTGAAGCTTTCTTT
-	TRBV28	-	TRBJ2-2	CASIGLPTGELFF	TGTGCCAGCATAGGGCTCCCCACCGGGGAGCTGTTTTTT
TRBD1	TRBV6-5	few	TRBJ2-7	CASSYRRTGGGYEQYF	TGTGCCAGCAGTTACCGTCGGACAGGGGGTGGCTACGAGCAGTACTTC
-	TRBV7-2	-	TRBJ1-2	CASSLGQRRFYGYTF	TGTGCCAGCAGCTTAGGGCAAAGGAGGTTCTATGGCTACACCTTC
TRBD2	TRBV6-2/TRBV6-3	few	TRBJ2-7	CASSYSQSGGASDEQYF	TGTGCCAGCAGTTACTCGCAATCGGGAGGCGCTTCGGACGAGCAGTACTTC
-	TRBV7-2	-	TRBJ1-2	CASSSPPENYGYTF	TGTGCCAGCAGCTCCCCTCCGGAAAACTATGGCTACACCTTC
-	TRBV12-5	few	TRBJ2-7	CASGLTYEQYF	TGTGCTAGTGGTTTGACCTACGAGCAGTACTTC
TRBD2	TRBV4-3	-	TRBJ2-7	CASSQVAVWGLTGTSGTYEQYF	TGCGCCAGCAGCCAAGTAGCGGTTTGGGGCCTTACCGGGACTAGCGGGACATATGAGCAGTACTTC
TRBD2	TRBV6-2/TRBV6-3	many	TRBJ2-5	CASSFSGSQETQYF	TGTGCCAGCAGTTTTAGCGGGAGCCAAGAGACCCAGTACTTC
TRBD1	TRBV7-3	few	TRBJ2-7	CASSLDRAHEQYF	TGTGCCAGCAGCTTAGACAGGGCCCACGAGCAGTACTTC
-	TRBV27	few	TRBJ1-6	CASNPSGVSYNSPLHF	TGTGCCAGCAACCCTTCAGGGGTCTCCTATAATTCACCCCTCCACTTT
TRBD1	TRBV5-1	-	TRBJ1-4	CASSAAGTDEKLFF	TGCGCCAGCAGCGCGGCCGGGACAGACGAAAAACTGTTTTTT
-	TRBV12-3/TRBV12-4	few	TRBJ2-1	CASSFLRYEQFF	TGTGCCAGCAGTTTCCTGAGGTATGAGCAGTTCTTC
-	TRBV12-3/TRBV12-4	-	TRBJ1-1	CASSWAGVNTEAFF	TGTGCCAGCAGTTGGGCCGGAGTGAACACTGAAGCTTTCTTT
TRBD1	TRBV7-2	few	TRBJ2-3	CASSQGQGFTYF	TGTGCCAGCAGCCAAGGACAGGGGTTCACGTATTTT
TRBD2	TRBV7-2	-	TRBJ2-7	CASSVRTSSEAQYF	TGTGCCAGCAGCGTACGGACTAGTTCAGAGGCCCAGTACTTC
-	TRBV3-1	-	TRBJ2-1	CASSQGSTHYNEQFF	TGTGCCAGCAGCCAAGGCAGTACCCATTACAATGAGCAGTTCTTC
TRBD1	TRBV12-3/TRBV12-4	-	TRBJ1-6	CASRRTRDRNSPLHF	TGTGCCAGCAGAAGAACCCGGGACAGAAATTCACCCCTCCACTTT
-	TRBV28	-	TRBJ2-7	CASSLSRGFRAYEQYF	TGTGCCAGCAGTTTATCCAGGGGCTTTAGGGCCTACGAGCAGTACTTC
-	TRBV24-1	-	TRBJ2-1	CATSDQDGDEFF	TGTGCCACCAGTGACCAGGACGGGGATGAGTTCTTC
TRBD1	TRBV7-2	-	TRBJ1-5	CASTLGTGVAMGQPQHF	TGTGCCAGCACCCTAGGGACAGGGGTGGCAATGGGTCAGCCCCAGCATTTT
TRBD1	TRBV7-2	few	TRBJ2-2	CASSLVSFGTVNTGELFF	TGTGCCAGCAGCTTAGTGTCTTTCGGGACAGTGAACACCGGGGAGCTGTTTTTT
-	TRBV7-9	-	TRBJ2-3	CASSSIDRTSDTQYF	TGTGCCAGCAGCTCAATTGACAGGACTTCAGATACGCAGTATTTT
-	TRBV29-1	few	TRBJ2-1	CSVVRQNNEQFF	TGCAGCGTTGTCAGGCAAAACAATGAGCAGTTCTTC
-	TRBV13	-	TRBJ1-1	CASSLDGGDGTEAFF	TGTGCCAGCAGCTTAGATGGGGGAGATGGTACTGAAGCTTTCTTT
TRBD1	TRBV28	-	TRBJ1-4	CASRSTGRYEKLFF	TGTGCCAGCAGATCGACAGGGCGGTATGAAAAACTGTTTTTT
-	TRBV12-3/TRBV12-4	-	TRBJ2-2	CASSLQGYTGELFF	TGTGCCAGCAGTTTACAGGGTTACACCGGGGAGCTGTTTTTT
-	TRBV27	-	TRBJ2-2	CASIDQGNTGELFF	TGTGCCAGCATAGATCAGGGAAACACCGGGGAGCTGTTTTTT
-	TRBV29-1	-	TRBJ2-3	CSVETPGGRDTQYF	TGCAGCGTTGAGACCCCAGGGGGGCGGGATACGCAGTATTTT
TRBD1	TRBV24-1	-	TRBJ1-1	CATSERDRGSRTEAFF	TGTGCCACCAGTGAGAGGGACAGGGGTAGTCGAACTGAAGCTTTCTTT